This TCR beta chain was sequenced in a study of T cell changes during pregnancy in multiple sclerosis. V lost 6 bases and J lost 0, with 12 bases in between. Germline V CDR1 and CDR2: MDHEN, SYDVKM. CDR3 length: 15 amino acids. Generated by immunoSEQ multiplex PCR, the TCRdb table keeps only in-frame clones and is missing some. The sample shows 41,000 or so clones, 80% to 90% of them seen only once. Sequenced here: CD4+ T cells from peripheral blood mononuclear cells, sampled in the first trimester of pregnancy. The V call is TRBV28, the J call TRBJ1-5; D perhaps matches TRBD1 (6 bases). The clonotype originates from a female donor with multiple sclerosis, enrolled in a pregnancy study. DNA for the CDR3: TGTGCCAGCAGGGGGGGGCTCAATAGCAATCAGCCCCAGCATTTT. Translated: CASRGGLNSNQPQHF.